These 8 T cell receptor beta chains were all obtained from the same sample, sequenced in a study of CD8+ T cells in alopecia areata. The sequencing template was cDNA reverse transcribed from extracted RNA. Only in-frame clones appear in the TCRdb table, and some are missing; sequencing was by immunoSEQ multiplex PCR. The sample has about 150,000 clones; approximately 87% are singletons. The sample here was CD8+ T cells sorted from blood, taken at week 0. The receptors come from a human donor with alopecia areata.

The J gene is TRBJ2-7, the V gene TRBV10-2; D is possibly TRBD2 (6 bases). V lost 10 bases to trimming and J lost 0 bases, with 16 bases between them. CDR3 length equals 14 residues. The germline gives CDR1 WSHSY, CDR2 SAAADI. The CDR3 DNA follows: TGCGCCACCATGTCGGGGGACCACTCCTACGAGCAGTACTTC. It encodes CATMSGDHSYEQYF.

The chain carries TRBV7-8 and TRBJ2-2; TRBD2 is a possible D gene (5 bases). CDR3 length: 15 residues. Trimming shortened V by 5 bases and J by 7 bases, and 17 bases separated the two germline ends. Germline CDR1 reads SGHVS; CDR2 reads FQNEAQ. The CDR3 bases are TGTGCCAGCAGCCCCGGGGTATACCCCAACGGGGAGCTGTTTTTT. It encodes CASSPGVYPNGELFF.

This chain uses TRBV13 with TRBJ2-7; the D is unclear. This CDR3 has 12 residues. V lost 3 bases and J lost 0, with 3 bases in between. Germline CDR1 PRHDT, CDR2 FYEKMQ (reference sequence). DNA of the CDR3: TGTGCCAGCAGCTTGACCTCCTACGAGCAGTACTTC. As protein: CASSLTSYEQYF.

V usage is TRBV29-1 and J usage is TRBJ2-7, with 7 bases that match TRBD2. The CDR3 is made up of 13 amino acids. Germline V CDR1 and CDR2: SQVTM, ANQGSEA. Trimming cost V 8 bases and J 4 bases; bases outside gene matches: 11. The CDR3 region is CSSIDGGSYEQYF. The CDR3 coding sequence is TGCAGCTCTATTGACGGGGGGAGTTACGAGCAGTACTTC.

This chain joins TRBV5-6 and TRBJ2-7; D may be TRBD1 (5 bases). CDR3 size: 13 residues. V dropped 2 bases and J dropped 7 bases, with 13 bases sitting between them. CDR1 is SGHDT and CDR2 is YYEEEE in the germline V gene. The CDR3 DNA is TGTGCCAGCAGCTTCAATGGGGCCGGGGAGCAGTACTTC. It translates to CASSFNGAGEQYF. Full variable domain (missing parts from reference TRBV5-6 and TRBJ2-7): DAGVTQSPTHLIKTRGQQVTLRCSPKSGHDTVSWYQQALGQGPQFIFQYYEEEERQRGNFPDRFSGHQFPNYSSELNVNALLLGDSALYLCASSFNGAGEQYFGPGTRLTVT.

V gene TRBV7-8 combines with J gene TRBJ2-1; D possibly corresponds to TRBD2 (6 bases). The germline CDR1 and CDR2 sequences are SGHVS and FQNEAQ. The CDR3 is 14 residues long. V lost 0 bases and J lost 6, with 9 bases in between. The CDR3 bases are TGTGCCAGCAGCTTAGCGTTGGGGGGCAATGAGCAGTTCTTC. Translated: CASSLALGGNEQFF.

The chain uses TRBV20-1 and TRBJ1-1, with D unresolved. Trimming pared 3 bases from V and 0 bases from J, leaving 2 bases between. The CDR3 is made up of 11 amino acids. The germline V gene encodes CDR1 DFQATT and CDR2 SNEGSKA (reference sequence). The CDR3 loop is CSASLNTEAFF. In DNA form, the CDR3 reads TGCAGTGCTAGCCTGAACACTGAAGCTTTCTTT.

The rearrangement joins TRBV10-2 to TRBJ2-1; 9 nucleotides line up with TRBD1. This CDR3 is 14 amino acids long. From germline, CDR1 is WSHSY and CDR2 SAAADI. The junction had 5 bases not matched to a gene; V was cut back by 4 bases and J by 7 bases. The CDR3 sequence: CASSVGTGINEQFF. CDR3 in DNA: TGCGCCAGCAGTGTGGGGACAGGGATTAATGAGCAGTTCTTC.